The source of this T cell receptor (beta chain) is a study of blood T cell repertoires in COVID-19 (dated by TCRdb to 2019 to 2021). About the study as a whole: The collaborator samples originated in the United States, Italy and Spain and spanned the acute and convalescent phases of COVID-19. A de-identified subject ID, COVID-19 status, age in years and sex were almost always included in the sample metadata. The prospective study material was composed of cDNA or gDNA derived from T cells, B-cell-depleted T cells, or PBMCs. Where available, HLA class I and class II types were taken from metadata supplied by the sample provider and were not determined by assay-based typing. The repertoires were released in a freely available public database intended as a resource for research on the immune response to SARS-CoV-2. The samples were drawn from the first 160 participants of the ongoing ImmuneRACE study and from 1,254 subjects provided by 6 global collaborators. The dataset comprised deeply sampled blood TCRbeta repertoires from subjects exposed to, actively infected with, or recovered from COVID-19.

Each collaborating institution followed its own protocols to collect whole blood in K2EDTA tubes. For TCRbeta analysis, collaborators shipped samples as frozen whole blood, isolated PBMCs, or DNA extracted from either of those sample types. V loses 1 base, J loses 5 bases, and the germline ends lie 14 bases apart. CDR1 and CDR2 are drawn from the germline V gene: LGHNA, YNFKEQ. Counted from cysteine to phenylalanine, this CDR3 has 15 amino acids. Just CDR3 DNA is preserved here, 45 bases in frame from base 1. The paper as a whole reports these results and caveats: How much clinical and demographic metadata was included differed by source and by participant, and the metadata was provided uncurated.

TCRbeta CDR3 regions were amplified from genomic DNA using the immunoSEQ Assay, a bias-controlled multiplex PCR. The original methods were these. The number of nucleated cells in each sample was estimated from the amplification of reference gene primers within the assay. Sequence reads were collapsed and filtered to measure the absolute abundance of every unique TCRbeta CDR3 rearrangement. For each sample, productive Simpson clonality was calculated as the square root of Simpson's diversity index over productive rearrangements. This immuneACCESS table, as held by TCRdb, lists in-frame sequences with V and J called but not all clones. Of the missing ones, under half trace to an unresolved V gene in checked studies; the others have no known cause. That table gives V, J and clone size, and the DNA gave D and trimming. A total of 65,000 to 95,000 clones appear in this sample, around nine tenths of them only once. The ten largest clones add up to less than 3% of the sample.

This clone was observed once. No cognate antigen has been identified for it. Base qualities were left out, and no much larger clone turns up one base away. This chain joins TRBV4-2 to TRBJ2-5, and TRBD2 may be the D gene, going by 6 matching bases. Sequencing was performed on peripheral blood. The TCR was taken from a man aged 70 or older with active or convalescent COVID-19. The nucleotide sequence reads TGTGCCAGCAGCCAAGCCCTTGAGGGAGGTGAGACCCAGTACTTC. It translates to CASSQALEGGETQYF.